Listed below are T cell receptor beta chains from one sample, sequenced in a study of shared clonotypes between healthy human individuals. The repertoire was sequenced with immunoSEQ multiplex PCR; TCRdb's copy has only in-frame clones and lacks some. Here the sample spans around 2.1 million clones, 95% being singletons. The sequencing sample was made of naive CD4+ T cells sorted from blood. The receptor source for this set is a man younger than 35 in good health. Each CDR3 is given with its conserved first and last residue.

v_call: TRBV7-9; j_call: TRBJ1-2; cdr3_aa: CASSLPASGYTF
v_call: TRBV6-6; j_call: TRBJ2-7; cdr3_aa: CASSYGVSTYEQYF
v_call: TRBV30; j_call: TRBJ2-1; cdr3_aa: CAWSGTIVYNEQFF
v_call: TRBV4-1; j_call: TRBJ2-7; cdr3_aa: CASSLAAGTTHSYEQYF
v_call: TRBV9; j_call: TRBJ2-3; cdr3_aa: CASSGPDTQYF
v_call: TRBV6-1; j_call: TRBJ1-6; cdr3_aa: CASSSTGTYNSPLHF
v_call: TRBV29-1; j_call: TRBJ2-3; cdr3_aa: CSVGQNWADTQYF
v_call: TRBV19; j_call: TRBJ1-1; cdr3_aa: CASSIRDTEAFF
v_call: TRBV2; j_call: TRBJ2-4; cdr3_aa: CASTLGGGLAKNIQYF
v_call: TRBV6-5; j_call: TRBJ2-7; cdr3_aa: CASSYSYGGSQYF
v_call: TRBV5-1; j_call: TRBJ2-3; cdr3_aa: CASSSPSPSDTQYF
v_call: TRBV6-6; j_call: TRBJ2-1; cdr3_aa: CASSLSGGPDYEQFF
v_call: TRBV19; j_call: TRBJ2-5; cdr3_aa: CASSIDRPTLPEQETQYF
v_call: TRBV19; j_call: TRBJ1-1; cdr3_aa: CASSSTLNTEAFF
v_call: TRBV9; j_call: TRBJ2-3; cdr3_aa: CASILEDTQYF
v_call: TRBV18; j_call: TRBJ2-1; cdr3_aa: CASSPSRGSYNEQFF
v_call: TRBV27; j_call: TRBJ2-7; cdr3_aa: CASSPGTGFYEQYF
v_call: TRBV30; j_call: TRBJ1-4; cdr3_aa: CAWSVRGATNEKLFF
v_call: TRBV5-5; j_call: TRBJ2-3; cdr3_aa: CASSPQAGFTDTQYF
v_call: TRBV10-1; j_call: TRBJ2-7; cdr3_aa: CASTGAIYEQYF
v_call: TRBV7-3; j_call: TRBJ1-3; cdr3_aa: CASSPTGASGNTIYF
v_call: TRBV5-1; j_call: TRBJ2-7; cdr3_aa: CASSGGTGPEQYF
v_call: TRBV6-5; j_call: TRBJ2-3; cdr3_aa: CASRQGPGTDTQYF
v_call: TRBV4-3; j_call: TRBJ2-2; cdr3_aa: CASSQLRGHDTGELFF
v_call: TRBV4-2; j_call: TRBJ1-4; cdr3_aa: CASSQGGGVGTNEKLFF
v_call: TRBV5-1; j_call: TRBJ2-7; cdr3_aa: CASSLDLGEQYF
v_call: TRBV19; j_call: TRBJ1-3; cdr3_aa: CASSSSSGNTIYF
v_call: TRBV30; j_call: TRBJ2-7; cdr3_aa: CAWSPAGGRYEQYF
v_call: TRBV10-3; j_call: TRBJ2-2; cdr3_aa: CAISESSLAGDTGELFF
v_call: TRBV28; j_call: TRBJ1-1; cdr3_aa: CASSWNLEAFF
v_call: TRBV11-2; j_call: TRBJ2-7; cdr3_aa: CASSIRDSSLRQYF
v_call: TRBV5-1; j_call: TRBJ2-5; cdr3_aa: CASSLAGESTQYF
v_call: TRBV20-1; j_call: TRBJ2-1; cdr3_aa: CSVSWDEQFF
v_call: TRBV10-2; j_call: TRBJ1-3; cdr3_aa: CASLKTGGSYSGNTIYF
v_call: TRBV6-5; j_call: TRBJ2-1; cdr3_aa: CASTPGGHEQFF
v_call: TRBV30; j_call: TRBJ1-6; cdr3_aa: CASTSSYNSPLHF
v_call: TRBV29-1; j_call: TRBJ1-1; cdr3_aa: CSVAKTPLGQGAEAFF
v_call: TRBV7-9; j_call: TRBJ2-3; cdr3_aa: CASSLAQLFDTQYF
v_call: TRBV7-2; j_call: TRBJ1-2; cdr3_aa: CASSLGQKGGYTF
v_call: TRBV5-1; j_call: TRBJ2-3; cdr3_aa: CASSKDRTTDTQYF
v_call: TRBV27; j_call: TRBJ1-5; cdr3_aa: CASSSTTVNQPQHF
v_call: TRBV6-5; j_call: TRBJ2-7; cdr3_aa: CASTAAGSYEQYF
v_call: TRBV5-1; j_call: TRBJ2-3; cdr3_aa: CASSLGLATDTQYF